The clone carrying this TCR beta chain was seen more than once but under ten times. The sample is drawn from a study of T-cell memory formation after mild COVID-19. Study background: In these data, TCR clusters were largely donor specific.

Per the germline V gene, CDR1 is SGHNT and CDR2 is YYREEE (reference sequence). Trimming left V 0 bases short and J 5 bases short, with 6 bases between. The CDR3 extends over 13 amino acids. Libraries for TCRalpha and TCRbeta carried sample barcodes and unique molecular identifiers via 5'RACE. TCRdb redid the calling of the 5' RACE reads with MiXCR, one entry per CDR3 protein. The sample records under 60,000 distinct CDR3 sequences, approximately 9% being singletons. The receptor comes from an adult woman who had mild COVID-19 (a few samples of this study predate the infection). Cell type and time point are not known. The chain has TRBV5-4 and TRBJ1-5; no reliable D call. Sequencing was performed on PBMCs or a T cell subset sorted from them (not recorded which). In DNA, the CDR3 is TGTGCCAGCAGCTTGGGCTGGGATCAGCCCCAGCATTTT. Amino acids: CASSLGWDQPQHF.